This TCR beta chain was sequenced during a study of blood T cells in healthy people across ages. It was with a sample-barcoded 5' primer and a J-beta primer mix that a second PCR of about 6 to 11 cycles was run. TCRdb analysed the 5' RACE reads with MiXCR anew, one entry per CDR3 protein. Counted here are fewer than 800,000 distinct CDR3 sequences, about a third occurring once; the ten biggest clones make up just over 15%. Germline loops: CDR1 SNHLY, CDR2 FYNNEI. The CDR3 is 14 amino acids. Trimming at V came to 5 bases and at J to 7 bases, leaving 7 bases not matched to a gene. Specimen: blood. The origin of this receptor is a woman of 80 years or more in good health. This rearrangement joins TRBV2 to TRBJ1-5, with TRBD1 matching 8 bases. Written as DNA, the CDR3 is TGTGCCAGCAGTCCGACAGGGGCGCGGCAGCCCCAGCATTTT. It translates to CASSPTGARQPQHF.